The clone carrying this T cell receptor (beta chain) was detected ten times or more. What it binds is not known. This specimen comes from a study of T cells in Graves' hyperthyroidism and ophthalmopathy. Researchers took RNA transcripts and amplified the TCR beta CDR3 regions from them. HTBI primers were employed in a first-round RT-PCR of the TCR CDR3. TCRdb re-called the multiplex PCR reads through MiXCR, storing one row per CDR3 protein. This sample has hundreds of thousands of distinct CDR3 sequences, with 15% to 20% found just once. Whole-study findings and limits: A model using 13 V-J features told ophthalmopathy apart from stable hyperthyroidism. In validation, the model predicted ophthalmopathy. These predictions came a median roughly 7.1 months before onset.

Stable disease denoted Graves' hyperthyroidism without ophthalmopathy progression within 18 months. Germline lookup yields CDR1 MNHEY and CDR2 SMNVEV (reference sequence). With V trimmed by 1 base and J by 2 bases, 3 bases remained unmatched. The CDR3 totals 15 residues. The clonotype originates from a woman aged 25 to 39 with Graves' hyperthyroidism. V gene TRBV27 combines with J gene TRBJ2-3; TRBD1 aligns across 7 bases. Sequencing was carried out using blood. The CDR3 coding sequence is TGTGCCAGCAGTTTATGGACAGGTCCCACAGATACGCAGTATTTT. Amino acids: CASSLWTGPTDTQYF.